This T cell receptor beta chain was sequenced during a study of monozygotic twins with cystic fibrosis. This table comes from immunoSEQ multiplex PCR, and its TCRdb copy is limited to in-frame clones, with some not included. The sample has approximately 36,000 clones; 80% to 95% are singletons. The CDR3 loop spans 15 amino acids. Trimming stripped 3 bases from V and 5 bases from J, with 11 bases between. Germline CDR1 is SGHAT and CDR2 is FQDESV (reference sequence). This chain connects TRBV11-1 to TRBJ1-6; D unresolved. Sequencing input: blood. This TCR was recovered from a boy aged 2 to 10 with cystic fibrosis. In DNA form, the CDR3 reads TGTGCCAGCAGCTTTCGGGGAGCACATAATTCACCCCTCCACTTT. This codes for CASSFRGAHNSPLHF.